This TCR beta chain was observed in a study of blood T cell repertoires in COVID-19 (dated by TCRdb to the early 2020s). Study-wide context: Collaborator samples came from the United States, Italy and Spain and covered acute and convalescent phases of COVID-19. The material from the prospective study consisted of cDNA or gDNA derived from T cells, B-cell-depleted T cells, or PBMCs. The dataset comprised deeply sampled blood TCRbeta repertoires from subjects exposed to, actively infected with, or recovered from COVID-19. A freely available public database, intended as a resource for researchers studying the immune response to SARS-CoV-2, is where the repertoires were released. The samples were drawn from two sources: the first 160 participants of the ongoing ImmuneRACE study, and approximately 1,300 subjects contributed by 6 global collaborators. Sample metadata almost always included a de-identified subject ID, COVID-19 status, age in years and sex. Where available, HLA class I and class II types were taken from metadata supplied by the sample provider and were not determined by assay-based typing.

The immunoSEQ Assay, a bias-controlled multiplex PCR, was used to amplify TCRbeta CDR3 regions from genomic DNA. Concerning the study's data processing: The number of nucleated cells in each sample was estimated from the amplification of reference gene primers within the assay. Sequence reads were collapsed and filtered to measure the absolute abundance of every unique TCRbeta CDR3 rearrangement. For each sample, productive Simpson clonality was calculated as the square root of Simpson's diversity index over productive rearrangements. This is the immuneACCESS table as TCRdb keeps it, with only in-frame sequences that have V and J called. A part of the clones is gone; compared with another copy, unresolved V genes explain less than half, and the rest is unexplained. From that table come the V and J calls and clone size; the DNA was used to work out D and trimming. For this sample the table gives 85,000 to 120,000 clones, of which around 92% were detected only once. Clones ranked in the top ten supply 4.2% of the sample.

A remark on this clone: The clone's antigen remains unknown. No much larger clonotype is one base removed from it; base qualities were not supplied.

Inclusive of the bounding cysteine and phenylalanine, the CDR3 is 14 residues long. Only the CDR3 region is kept as DNA, spanning 42 bases read in frame from base 1. From V the trimming removes 3 bases and from J it removes 3 bases, while the gene matches leave 5 bases of the junction unaccounted for. Looking up the germline V gene yields CDR1 SGDLS and CDR2 YYNGEE. Broader findings and caveats from the paper: Clinical and demographic metadata were provided uncurated, with the amount varying by source and participant.

Whole blood was collected in K2EDTA tubes by collaborating institutions according to the institutions' own protocols. For TCRbeta analysis, collaborators shipped samples in one of three forms: frozen whole blood, isolated PBMCs, or DNA extracted from either of those sample types. This receptor was taken from a man aged 18 to 35 with acute or convalescent COVID-19. The chain joins TRBV9 to TRBJ1-1; the central 7 bases match TRBD1. The sequencing input was peripheral blood. DNA sequence: TGTGCCAGCAGCGAAGGGGGCCGGGACACTGAAGCTTTCTTT. Its translation reads: CASSEGGRDTEAFF.